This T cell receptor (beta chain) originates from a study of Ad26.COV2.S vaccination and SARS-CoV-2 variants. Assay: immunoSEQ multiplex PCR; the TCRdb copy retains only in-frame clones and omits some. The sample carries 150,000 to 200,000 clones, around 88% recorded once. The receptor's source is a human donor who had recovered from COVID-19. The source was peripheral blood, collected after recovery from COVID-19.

The CDR3 nucleotides read TGTGCCAGCAGCTTGACGCCAGTCAACGGCTACACCTTC. As protein: CASSLTPVNGYTF. The rearrangement joins TRBV7-9 to TRBJ1-2; D is undetermined. The CDR3 loop spans 13 amino acids. Trimming removed 3 bases from V and 8 bases from J, with 13 bases in between. Germline CDR1 is SEHNR and CDR2 is FQNEAQ (reference sequence).